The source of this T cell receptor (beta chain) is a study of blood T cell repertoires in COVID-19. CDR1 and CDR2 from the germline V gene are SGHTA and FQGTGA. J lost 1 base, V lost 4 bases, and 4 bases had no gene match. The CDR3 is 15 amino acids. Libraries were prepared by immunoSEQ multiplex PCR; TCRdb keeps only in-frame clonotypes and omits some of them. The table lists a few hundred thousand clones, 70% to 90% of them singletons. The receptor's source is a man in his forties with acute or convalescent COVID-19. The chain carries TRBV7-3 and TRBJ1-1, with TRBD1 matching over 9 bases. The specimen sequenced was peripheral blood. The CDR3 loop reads CASSSGQGSNTEAFF. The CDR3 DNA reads TGTGCCAGCAGCTCAGGACAGGGGTCGAACACTGAAGCTTTCTTT.